This TCR beta chain was recorded in a study of Ad26.COV2.S vaccination and SARS-CoV-2 variants. Treatment denoted: about 20 received Ad26.COV2.S at low or high dose, single or two shots; about 5 received placebo; per-sample allocation not given. All samples were drawn on day 63, counting from the first vaccine or placebo injection. V lost 7 bases and J lost 3, with 6 bases in between. The CDR3 extends over 12 amino acids. TCRdb's copy holds only in-frame clones and misses some; the assay was immunoSEQ multiplex PCR. The sample contains hundreds of thousands of clones, approximately 87% of which appear only once. In the case of this clone: Its antigen is unidentified.

Study results and caveats: Substantial breadth in spike-specific CD8+ and CD4+ T cell responses was reportedly seen after vaccination.

The chain is built from TRBV12-3 or TRBV12-4 and TRBJ2-2, with no clear D. The starting material was peripheral blood, obtained in a trial of Ad26.COV2.S vaccine versus placebo. This clonotype was sampled from a person aged 18-65 years who received the Ad26.COV2.S COVID-19 vaccine or a placebo. The DNA of the CDR3 is TGTGCCAGCACCGGAGACACCGGGGAGCTGTTTTTT. Translating gives CASTGDTGELFF.